This is a list of T cell receptor beta chains from one sample in a study of blood T cell repertoires in COVID-19. This table comes from immunoSEQ multiplex PCR, and its TCRdb copy is limited to in-frame clones, with some not included. The sample includes about 300,000 clones, roughly 90% of them seen just once. The specimen sequenced was peripheral blood. The receptors come from a young man who had recovered from COVID-19. Both conserved end residues are trimmed from each CDR3. Fields, in order: J gene, V gene, CDR3 protein.

J gene: TRBJ2-7; V gene: TRBV18; CDR3 protein: ASSPPSGYEQY
J gene: TRBJ2-3; V gene: TRBV18; CDR3 protein: ASSPTRQPSTDTQY
J gene: TRBJ2-1; V gene: TRBV10-3; CDR3 protein: AISESGGYNEQF
J gene: TRBJ2-7; V gene: TRBV19; CDR3 protein: ASSMGSSYEQY
J gene: TRBJ2-1; V gene: TRBV7-6; CDR3 protein: ASSLVGRTNEQF
J gene: TRBJ1-2; V gene: TRBV3-1/TRBV3-2; CDR3 protein: ATGQGESGGYT
J gene: TRBJ2-3; V gene: TRBV27; CDR3 protein: ASSLSDFTDTQY
J gene: TRBJ1-2; V gene: TRBV6-5; CDR3 protein: ASSYSSQGLYGYT
J gene: TRBJ2-7; V gene: TRBV28; CDR3 protein: ASSPVDSSYEQY
J gene: TRBJ2-5; V gene: TRBV5-4; CDR3 protein: ASSLHGLAEVRETQY
J gene: TRBJ2-2; V gene: TRBV4-1; CDR3 protein: ASSQDPGVSGELF
J gene: TRBJ1-2; V gene: TRBV27; CDR3 protein: ASSFGQGYGYT
J gene: TRBJ2-7; V gene: TRBV10-3; CDR3 protein: AISRGGQGTGGEQY
J gene: TRBJ2-7; V gene: TRBV9; CDR3 protein: ASSVASTRAYEQY
J gene: TRBJ2-7; V gene: TRBV7-9; CDR3 protein: ASSLEDRVSYEQY
J gene: TRBJ2-7; V gene: TRBV5-1; CDR3 protein: ASPTSGAYEQY
J gene: TRBJ1-5; V gene: TRBV18; CDR3 protein: ASSPGTGGWPQH
J gene: TRBJ2-7; V gene: TRBV10-3; CDR3 protein: AISGPGGYEQY
J gene: TRBJ1-2; V gene: TRBV6-5; CDR3 protein: ASARDILNYGYT
J gene: TRBJ2-7; V gene: TRBV16; CDR3 protein: ASSQSVLDEQY
J gene: TRBJ1-1; V gene: TRBV7-2; CDR3 protein: ASSLAYSPRDTEAF
J gene: TRBJ1-6; V gene: TRBV2; CDR3 protein: ASRETGGMDSPLH
J gene: TRBJ2-7; V gene: TRBV12-3/TRBV12-4; CDR3 protein: ASSPTLGGEQY
J gene: TRBJ1-5; V gene: TRBV19; CDR3 protein: ASSIEDTSHQPQH
J gene: TRBJ2-7; V gene: TRBV6-5; CDR3 protein: ASSYSDRVGEQY
J gene: TRBJ1-2; V gene: TRBV9; CDR3 protein: ASSPYGDYGYT